Listed below are T cell receptor beta chains from one sample, sequenced in a study of T-cell memory formation after mild COVID-19. One entry per CDR3 protein results from TCRdb running MiXCR on the 5' RACE reads. Found here are some 50,000 distinct CDR3 sequences, 25% to 30% of them singletons; the top ten hold around 45%. The sample consisted of PBMCs or a T cell subset sorted from them (not recorded which). All receptors derive from a man in his late teens or twenties who had mild COVID-19 (a few samples of this study predate the infection). Cell type and time point are not known. Both conserved end residues are part of each CDR3. The order of the fields is V gene, J gene, clone size, D gene, CDR3 protein, CDR3 DNA. The D gene is left open where the match is weak. Size is stated for part of the rows, as once, few or many counts, or as a class when the clone is expanded.

V: TRBV4-3; J: TRBJ2-3; size: few; D: TRBD2; CDR3: CASSQTGLVDTQYF; DNA: TGCGCCAGCAGCCAGACGGGACTAGTCGATACGCAGTATTTT
V: TRBV2; J: TRBJ1-2; size: .; D: .; CDR3: CASSEDSGRGGYTF; DNA: TGTGCCAGCAGTGAAGACTCGGGACGAGGGGGCTACACCTTC
V: TRBV18; J: TRBJ2-7; size: many; D: TRBD1; CDR3: CASSPMTGNYEQYF; DNA: TGTGCCAGCTCACCAATGACAGGGAACTACGAGCAGTACTTC
V: TRBV4-1; J: TRBJ2-2; size: .; D: TRBD2; CDR3: CASGLAGVNTGELFF; DNA: TGCGCCAGCGGATTAGCGGGGGTCAACACCGGGGAGCTGTTTTTT
V: TRBV4-1; J: TRBJ2-3; size: .; D: .; CDR3: CASSQGYARGGRTDTQYF; DNA: TGCGCCAGCAGCCAAGGTTACGCCAGGGGGGGGCGCACAGATACGCAGTATTTT
V: TRBV20-1; J: TRBJ2-7; size: few; D: .; CDR3: CSARDSGQSYEQYF; DNA: TGCAGTGCTAGAGATTCCGGACAGTCCTACGAGCAGTACTTC
V: TRBV6-5; J: TRBJ1-5; size: .; D: .; CDR3: CASSRSLYSNQPQHF; DNA: TGTGCCAGCAGCCGATCTCTCTATAGCAATCAGCCCCAGCATTTT
V: TRBV6-4; J: TRBJ2-1; size: .; D: TRBD1; CDR3: CASSVGDSNEQFF; DNA: TGTGCCAGCAGTGTGGGGGACAGCAATGAGCAGTTCTTC
V: TRBV5-1; J: TRBJ2-2; size: .; D: TRBD1; CDR3: CASTPDREGAELFF; DNA: TGCGCCAGCACCCCCGACAGGGAAGGAGCAGAGCTGTTTTTT
V: TRBV12-3/TRBV12-4; J: TRBJ2-2; size: .; D: .; CDR3: CASSLRYDRSPSGELFF; DNA: TGTGCCAGCAGTTTGAGATACGACAGGTCCCCCTCCGGGGAGCTGTTTTTT
V: TRBV4-1; J: TRBJ2-7; size: few; D: .; CDR3: CASSEDPYEQYF; DNA: TGCGCCAGCAGCGAAGACCCCTACGAGCAGTACTTC
V: TRBV11-2; J: TRBJ1-1; size: few; D: .; CDR3: CASSLYRGNTEAFF; DNA: TGTGCCAGCAGCTTATATCGAGGAAACACTGAAGCTTTCTTT
V: TRBV20-1; J: TRBJ2-7; size: .; D: .; CDR3: CSAQHDRTVPYEQYF; DNA: TGCAGTGCTCAACACGACAGGACCGTCCCCTACGAGCAGTACTTC
V: TRBV5-1; J: TRBJ1-2; size: .; D: .; CDR3: CASSLVAGSLPGYTF; DNA: TGCGCCAGCAGCTTGGTAGCCGGAAGTTTGCCGGGCTACACCTTC
V: TRBV19; J: TRBJ2-3; size: .; D: TRBD1; CDR3: CASSEGQGATDTQYF; DNA: TGTGCCAGTAGTGAGGGGCAGGGGGCCACAGATACGCAGTATTTT
V: TRBV29-1; J: TRBJ2-1; size: .; D: .; CDR3: CSVELGTNEQFF; DNA: TGCAGCGTTGAATTAGGAACCAATGAGCAGTTCTTC
V: TRBV4-3; J: TRBJ2-2; size: .; D: .; CDR3: CDSSLSQGGGAGELFF; DNA: TGCGACAGCAGCCTTAGCCAGGGTGGTGGGGCCGGGGAGCTGTTTTTT
V: TRBV6-2/TRBV6-3; J: TRBJ2-2; size: many; D: .; CDR3: CASIKSRRVGRTGELFF; DNA: TGTGCCAGCATCAAAAGCCGCCGGGTGGGGCGCACCGGGGAGCTGTTTTTT
V: TRBV2; J: TRBJ1-1; size: few; D: TRBD1; CDR3: CASRTGDLNTEAFF; DNA: TGTGCCAGCAGGACAGGGGATTTGAACACTGAAGCTTTCTTT
V: TRBV29-1; J: TRBJ1-1; size: few; D: .; CDR3: CSVDRSTEAFF; DNA: TGCAGCGTTGATCGCAGCACTGAAGCTTTCTTT
V: TRBV7-9; J: TRBJ2-3; size: few; D: TRBD2; CDR3: CASSIPRLAANTDTQYF; DNA: TGTGCCAGCAGCATCCCCCGACTAGCGGCGAACACAGATACGCAGTATTTT
V: TRBV5-4; J: TRBJ2-7; size: few; D: .; CDR3: CASSLVRVTYEQYF; DNA: TGTGCCAGCAGCTTGGTACGGGTAACCTACGAGCAGTACTTC
V: TRBV7-2; J: TRBJ2-3; size: few; D: TRBD2; CDR3: CASSCTGLAGGTDTQYF; DNA: TGTGCCAGCAGCTGCACGGGACTAGCGGGGGGGACAGATACGCAGTATTTT
V: TRBV7-9; J: TRBJ1-2; size: few; D: .; CDR3: CASSLAVGRDGYTF; DNA: TGTGCCAGCAGCTTAGCCGTCGGCAGGGATGGCTACACCTTC
V: TRBV5-6; J: TRBJ1-1; size: few; D: .; CDR3: CASSFSGTEAFF; DNA: TGTGCCAGCAGCTTCTCTGGCACTGAAGCTTTCTTT
V: TRBV7-8; J: TRBJ1-4; size: .; D: .; CDR3: CASSLAGDNEKLFF; DNA: TGTGCCAGCAGCTTAGCGGGGGATAATGAAAAACTGTTTTTT
V: TRBV4-1; J: TRBJ2-3; size: few; D: TRBD2; CDR3: CASSLGTSGGLNTQYF; DNA: TGCGCCAGCAGCCTCGGGACTAGCGGAGGTTTGAATACGCAGTATTTT
V: TRBV2; J: TRBJ2-2; size: .; D: TRBD1; CDR3: CASSGGQGWTGELFF; DNA: TGTGCCAGCAGTGGAGGACAGGGGTGGACCGGGGAGCTGTTTTTT
V: TRBV23-1; J: TRBJ2-7; size: once; D: .; CDR3: CASSQVDRPYEQYF; DNA: TGCGCCAGCAGTCAAGTGGACAGACCCTACGAGCAGTACTTC
V: TRBV6-4; J: TRBJ2-1; size: many; D: .; CDR3: CASSDDDRAPYNEQFF; DNA: TGTGCCAGCAGTGACGACGACAGAGCTCCCTACAATGAGCAGTTCTTC
V: TRBV7-9; J: TRBJ2-5; size: .; D: .; CDR3: CASSLYVETQYF; DNA: TGTGCCAGCAGCTTATATGTCGAGACCCAGTACTTC
V: TRBV5-4; J: TRBJ2-7; size: once; D: .; CDR3: CASSLGVGYYEQYF; DNA: TGTGCCAGCAGCTTGGGGGTCGGATACTACGAGCAGTACTTC
V: TRBV4-3; J: TRBJ1-1; size: .; D: .; CDR3: CASSQDGLGPAFF; DNA: TGCGCCAGCAGCCAAGATGGTTTAGGGCCAGCTTTCTTT
V: TRBV5-6; J: TRBJ2-1; size: .; D: .; CDR3: CASSWSERGSYNEQFF; DNA: TGTGCCAGCAGCTGGAGCGAAAGGGGGTCCTACAATGAGCAGTTCTTC
V: TRBV7-2; J: TRBJ2-3; size: .; D: .; CDR3: CASSFSLAGTDTQYF; DNA: TGTGCCAGCAGCTTTTCACTAGCAGGCACAGATACGCAGTATTTT
V: TRBV4-2; J: TRBJ2-7; size: .; D: TRBD2; CDR3: CASSQGLAGGYEQYF; DNA: TGTGCCAGCAGCCAAGGACTAGCGGGGGGGTACGAGCAGTACTTC
V: TRBV7-3; J: TRBJ2-5; size: few; D: .; CDR3: CASSSPHQETQYF; DNA: TGTGCCAGCAGCTCCCCCCACCAAGAGACCCAGTACTTC
V: TRBV29-1; J: TRBJ2-2; size: few; D: TRBD2; CDR3: CSARTSGGPNTGELFF; DNA: TGCAGCGCCCGGACTAGCGGGGGGCCGAACACCGGGGAGCTGTTTTTT
V: TRBV4-2; J: TRBJ2-4; size: few; D: .; CDR3: CASSQSSRGATWNIQYF; DNA: TGTGCCAGCAGCCAATCATCCCGGGGGGCCACCTGGAACATTCAGTACTTC
V: TRBV4-3; J: TRBJ2-7; size: many; D: TRBD2; CDR3: CASSQDLAASYEQYF; DNA: TGCGCCAGCAGCCAAGACCTAGCGGCCTCCTACGAGCAGTACTTC
V: TRBV11-2; J: TRBJ2-7; size: .; D: .; CDR3: CASSLTYEQYF; DNA: TGTGCCAGCAGCCTTACTTACGAGCAGTACTTC
V: TRBV10-2; J: TRBJ2-3; size: large; D: TRBD1; CDR3: CASPRFKPGQGVVSTDTQYF; DNA: TGCGCCAGCCCACGCTTTAAACCGGGACAGGGAGTAGTCAGCACAGATACGCAGTATTTT
V: TRBV5-1; J: TRBJ1-1; size: .; D: .; CDR3: CASSLGTEVNTEAFF; DNA: TGCGCCAGCAGCTTGGGTACGGAGGTGAACACTGAAGCTTTCTTT
V: TRBV7-8; J: TRBJ1-5; size: .; D: .; CDR3: CASSPYRAKGNQPQHF; DNA: TGTGCCAGCAGCCCCTATAGGGCCAAAGGGAATCAGCCCCAGCATTTT
V: TRBV7-8; J: TRBJ2-5; size: .; D: .; CDR3: CASSTLLGADQETQYF; DNA: TGTGCCAGCAGCACCCTTCTTGGAGCTGATCAAGAGACCCAGTACTTC
V: TRBV13; J: TRBJ2-1; size: .; D: TRBD2; CDR3: CASSLGRGGLNEQFF; DNA: TGTGCCAGCAGCTTAGGCCGGGGGGGCCTCAATGAGCAGTTCTTC
V: TRBV7-2; J: TRBJ2-3; size: few; D: TRBD1; CDR3: CASSLERTGGADTQYF; DNA: TGTGCCAGCAGCTTAGAGCGGACAGGGGGCGCAGATACGCAGTATTTT
V: TRBV5-1; J: TRBJ2-1; size: many; D: .; CDR3: CASSLRGNDYNEQFF; DNA: TGCGCCAGCAGCTTACGCGGGAACGACTACAATGAGCAGTTCTTC
V: TRBV29-1; J: TRBJ2-1; size: .; D: .; CDR3: CSAGWGEQFF; DNA: TGCAGCGCTGGCTGGGGGGAGCAGTTCTTC
V: TRBV27; J: TRBJ2-1; size: .; D: .; CDR3: CASSLNTNGNEQFF; DNA: TGTGCCAGCAGTCTAAACACAAACGGCAATGAGCAGTTCTTC
V: TRBV10-1; J: TRBJ1-3; size: .; D: .; CDR3: CARADASGTIYF; DNA: TGCGCCCGCGCCGACGCCTCTGGGACCATATATTTT
V: TRBV4-1; J: TRBJ1-5; size: few; D: TRBD1; CDR3: CASSQGQGDQPQHF; DNA: TGCGCCAGCAGCCAAGGACAGGGAGACCAGCCCCAGCATTTT
V: TRBV4-1; J: TRBJ1-5; size: few; D: .; CDR3: CASSQDMGSNQPQHF; DNA: TGCGCCAGCAGCCAAGATATGGGGAGCAATCAGCCCCAGCATTTT
V: TRBV7-9; J: TRBJ2-3; size: .; D: .; CDR3: CASSPDSDTQYF; DNA: TGTGCCAGCAGCCCCGACTCCGATACGCAGTATTTT
V: TRBV6-2/TRBV6-3; J: TRBJ2-2; size: .; D: .; CDR3: CASSRGLGTGELFF; DNA: TGTGCCAGCAGCCGGGGCCTGGGGACCGGGGAGCTGTTTTTT